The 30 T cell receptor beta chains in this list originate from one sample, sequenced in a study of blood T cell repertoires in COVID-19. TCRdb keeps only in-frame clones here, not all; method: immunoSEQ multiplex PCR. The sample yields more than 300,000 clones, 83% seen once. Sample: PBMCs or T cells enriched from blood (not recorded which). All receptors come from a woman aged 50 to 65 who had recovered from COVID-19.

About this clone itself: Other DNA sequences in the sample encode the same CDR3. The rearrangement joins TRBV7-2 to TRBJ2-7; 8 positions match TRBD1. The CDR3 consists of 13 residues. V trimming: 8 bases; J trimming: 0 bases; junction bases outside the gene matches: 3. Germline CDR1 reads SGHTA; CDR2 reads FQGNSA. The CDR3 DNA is TGTGCCAGCCGGGGGACAGGCTCCTACGAGCAGTACTTC. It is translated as CASRGTGSYEQYF.

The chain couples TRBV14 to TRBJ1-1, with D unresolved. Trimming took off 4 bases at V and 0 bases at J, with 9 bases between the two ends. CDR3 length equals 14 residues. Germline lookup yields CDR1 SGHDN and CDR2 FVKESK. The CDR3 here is CASSPDGMNTEAFF. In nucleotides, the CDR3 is TGTGCCAGCAGCCCCGACGGGATGAACACTGAAGCTTTCTTT.

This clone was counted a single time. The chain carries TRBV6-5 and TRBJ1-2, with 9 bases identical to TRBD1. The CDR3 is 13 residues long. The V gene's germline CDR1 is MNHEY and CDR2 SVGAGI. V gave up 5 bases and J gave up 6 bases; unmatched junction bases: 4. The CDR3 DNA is TGTGCCAGCAGTAGACAGGGGGACAATGGCTACACCTTC. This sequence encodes CASSRQGDNGYTF.

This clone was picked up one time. In DNA form, the CDR3 reads TGTGCCAGCAGCTTTAGCGGGAGGGTCGGAGAGCAGTACTTC. Encoded protein: CASSFSGRVGEQYF. This chain uses TRBV7-2 with TRBJ2-7; TRBD2 matches 11 bases. The CDR3 spans 14 residues. The germline V gene has CDR1 SGHTA and CDR2 FQGNSA. Trimming at V came to 3 bases and at J to 7 bases, leaving 5 bases not matched to a gene. Together with reference TRBV7-2 and TRBJ2-7, the CDR3 gives the full variable domain: GAGVSQSPSNKVTEKGKDVELRCDPISGHTALYWYRQSLGQGLEFLIYFQGNSAPDKSGLPSDRFSAERTGGSVSTLTIQRTQQEDSAVYLCASSFSGRVGEQYFGPGTRLTVT.

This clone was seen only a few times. The CDR3 spells CASSYPGKTEQFF. The CDR3 nucleotides are TGTGCCAGCAGTTACCCGGGAAAGACTGAGCAGTTCTTC. The chain uses TRBV6-6 and TRBJ2-1, with D tentatively TRBD2 (5 bases). The CDR3 is 13 residues long. The germline gives CDR1 MNHNY, CDR2 SVGAGI (reference sequence). V was shortened by 2 bases and J by 9 bases, with 11 bases between the two germline ends.

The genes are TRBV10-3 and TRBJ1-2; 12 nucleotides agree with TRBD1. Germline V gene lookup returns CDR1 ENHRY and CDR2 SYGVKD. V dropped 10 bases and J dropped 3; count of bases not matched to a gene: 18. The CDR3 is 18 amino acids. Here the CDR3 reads CATLRWPGQGAQDYGYTF. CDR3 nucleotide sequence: TGTGCCACCCTGAGGTGGCCGGGACAGGGGGCGCAGGACTATGGCTACACCTTC.

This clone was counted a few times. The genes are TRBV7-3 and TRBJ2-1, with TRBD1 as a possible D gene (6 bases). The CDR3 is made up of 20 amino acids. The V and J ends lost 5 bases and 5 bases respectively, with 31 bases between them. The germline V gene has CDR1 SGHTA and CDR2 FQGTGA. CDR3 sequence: CASSPPPMRTGLLGDNEQFF. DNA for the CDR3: TGTGCCAGCAGCCCTCCCCCGATGCGAACAGGGCTCTTAGGGGACAATGAGCAGTTCTTC.

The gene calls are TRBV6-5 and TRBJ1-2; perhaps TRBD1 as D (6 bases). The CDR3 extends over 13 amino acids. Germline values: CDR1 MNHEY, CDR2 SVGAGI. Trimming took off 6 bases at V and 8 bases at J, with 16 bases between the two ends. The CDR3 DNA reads TGTGCCAGCAGCCAGACAGGAGCTATGGGCTACACCTTC. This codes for CASSQTGAMGYTF.

CDR3 in amino acids: CASSARTGGGGNEQFF. DNA of the CDR3: TGTGCCAGCAGCGCCAGGACAGGGGGAGGGGGCAATGAGCAGTTCTTC. The J gene is TRBJ2-1, the V gene TRBV7-9, with 10 bases identical to TRBD1. The germline gives CDR1 SEHNR, CDR2 FQNEAQ (reference sequence). The J segment lost 6 bases and the V segment lost 5 bases, leaving 10 bases of the junction unmatched. The CDR3 is 16 residues long.

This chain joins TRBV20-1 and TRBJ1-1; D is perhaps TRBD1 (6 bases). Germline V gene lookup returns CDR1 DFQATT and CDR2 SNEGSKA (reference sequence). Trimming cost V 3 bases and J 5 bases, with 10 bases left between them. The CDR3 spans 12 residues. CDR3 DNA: TGCAGTGCTAGTCAGGGGATGACTGAAGCTTTCTTT. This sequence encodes CSASQGMTEAFF.

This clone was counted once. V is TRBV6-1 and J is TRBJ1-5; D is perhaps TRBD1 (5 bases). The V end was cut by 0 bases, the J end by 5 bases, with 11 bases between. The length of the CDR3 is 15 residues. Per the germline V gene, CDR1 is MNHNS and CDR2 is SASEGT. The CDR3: CASSEAGGIYQPQHF. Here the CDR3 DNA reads TGTGCCAGCAGTGAAGCCGGGGGAATCTATCAGCCCCAGCATTTT.

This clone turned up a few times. The CDR3 coding sequence is TGTGCCAGCAGCTTGTTAACAACAGGGGGGACACCCCTCCACTTT. The encoded protein is CASSLLTTGGTPLHF. The chain uses TRBV5-5 and TRBJ1-6; 8 bases map to TRBD1. Germline trimming cut 1 base from V and 11 bases from J; bases unmatched to any gene: 8. The CDR3 covers 15 residues. Per the germline V gene, CDR1 is SGHKS and CDR2 is YYEKEE (reference sequence).

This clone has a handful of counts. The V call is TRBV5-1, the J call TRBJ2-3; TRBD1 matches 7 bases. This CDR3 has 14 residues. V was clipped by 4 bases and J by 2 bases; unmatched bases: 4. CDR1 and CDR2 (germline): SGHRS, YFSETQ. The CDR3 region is CASSPDRVTDTQYF. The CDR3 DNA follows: TGCGCCAGCAGCCCTGACAGGGTCACAGATACGCAGTATTTT.

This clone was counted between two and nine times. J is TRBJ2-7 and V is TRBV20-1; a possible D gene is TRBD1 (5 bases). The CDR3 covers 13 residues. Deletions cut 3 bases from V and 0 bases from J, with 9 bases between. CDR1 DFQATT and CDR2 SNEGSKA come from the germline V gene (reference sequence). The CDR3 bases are TGCAGTGCTAGTGCAGGGCCCTCCTACGAGCAGTACTTC. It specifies CSASAGPSYEQYF.

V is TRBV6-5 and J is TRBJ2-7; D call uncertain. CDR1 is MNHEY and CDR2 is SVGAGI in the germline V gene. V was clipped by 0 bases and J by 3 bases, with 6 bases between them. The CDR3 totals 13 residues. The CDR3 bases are TGTGCCAGCAGTTACTCGGTTAGCTACGAGCAGTACTTC. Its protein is CASSYSVSYEQYF.

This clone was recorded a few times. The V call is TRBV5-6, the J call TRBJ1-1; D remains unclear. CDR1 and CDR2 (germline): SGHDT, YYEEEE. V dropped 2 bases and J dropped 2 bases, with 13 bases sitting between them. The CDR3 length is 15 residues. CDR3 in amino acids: CASSLFGKTNTEAFF. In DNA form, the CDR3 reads TGTGCCAGCAGCTTATTCGGCAAGACTAACACTGAAGCTTTCTTT.

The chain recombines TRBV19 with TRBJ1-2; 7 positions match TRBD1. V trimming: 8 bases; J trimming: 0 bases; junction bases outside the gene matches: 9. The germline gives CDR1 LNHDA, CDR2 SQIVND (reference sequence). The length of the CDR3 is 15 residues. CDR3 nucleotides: TGTGCCAGTGGAGGGGGACAGAGCTCTAACTATGGCTACACCTTC. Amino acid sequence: CASGGGQSSNYGYTF.

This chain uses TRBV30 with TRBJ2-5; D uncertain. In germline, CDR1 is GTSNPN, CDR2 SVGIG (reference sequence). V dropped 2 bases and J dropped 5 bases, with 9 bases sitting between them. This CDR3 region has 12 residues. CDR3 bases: TGTGCCTGGAGTACCGCCGCGGAGACCCAGTACTTC. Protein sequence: CAWSTAAETQYF.

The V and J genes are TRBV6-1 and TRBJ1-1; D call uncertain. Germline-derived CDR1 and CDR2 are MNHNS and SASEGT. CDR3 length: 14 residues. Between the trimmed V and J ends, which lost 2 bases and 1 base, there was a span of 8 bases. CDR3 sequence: CASSEFGGNTEAFF. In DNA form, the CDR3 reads TGTGCCAGCAGTGAATTCGGTGGGAACACTGAAGCTTTCTTT.

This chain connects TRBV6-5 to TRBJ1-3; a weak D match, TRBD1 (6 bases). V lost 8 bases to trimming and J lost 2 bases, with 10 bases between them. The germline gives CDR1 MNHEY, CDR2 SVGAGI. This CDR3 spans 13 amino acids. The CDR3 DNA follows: TGTGCCAGCGGCGGGGGCGCTGGAAACACCATATATTTT. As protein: CASGGGAGNTIYF.

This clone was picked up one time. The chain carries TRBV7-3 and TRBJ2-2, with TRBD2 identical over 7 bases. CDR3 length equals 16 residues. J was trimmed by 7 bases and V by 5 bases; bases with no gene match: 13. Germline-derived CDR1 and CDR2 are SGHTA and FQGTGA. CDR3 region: CASSPLAPKRDGELFF. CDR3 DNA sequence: TGTGCCAGCAGCCCCCTCGCCCCGAAGCGGGACGGGGAGCTGTTTTTT.

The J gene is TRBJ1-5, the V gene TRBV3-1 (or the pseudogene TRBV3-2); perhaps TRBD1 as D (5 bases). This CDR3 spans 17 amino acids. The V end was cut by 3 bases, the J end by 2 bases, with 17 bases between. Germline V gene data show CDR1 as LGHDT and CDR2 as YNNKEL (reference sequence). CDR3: CASSQGGQRGRNQPQHF. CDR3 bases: TGTGCCAGCAGCCAGGGAGGGCAGAGGGGACGCAATCAGCCCCAGCATTTT.

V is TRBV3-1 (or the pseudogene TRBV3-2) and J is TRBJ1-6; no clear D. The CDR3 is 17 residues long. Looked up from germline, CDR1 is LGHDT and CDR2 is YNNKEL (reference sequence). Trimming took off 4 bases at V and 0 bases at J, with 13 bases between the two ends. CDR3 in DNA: TGTGCCAGCAGCCCTTACCAGGTGGACTCCTATAATTCACCCCTCCACTTT. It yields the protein CASSPYQVDSYNSPLHF.

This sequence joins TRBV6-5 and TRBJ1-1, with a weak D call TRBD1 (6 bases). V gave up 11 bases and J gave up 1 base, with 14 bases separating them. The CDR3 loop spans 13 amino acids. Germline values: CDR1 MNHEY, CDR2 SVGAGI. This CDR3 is CALTRTANTEAFF. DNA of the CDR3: TGTGCCCTTACAAGGACAGCGAACACTGAAGCTTTCTTT.

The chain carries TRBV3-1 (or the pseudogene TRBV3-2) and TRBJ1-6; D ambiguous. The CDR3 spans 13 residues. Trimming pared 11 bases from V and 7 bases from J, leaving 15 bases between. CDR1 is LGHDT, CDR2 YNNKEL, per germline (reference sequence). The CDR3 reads CAARGPGNSPLHF. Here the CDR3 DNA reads TGTGCCGCGCGTGGTCCGGGGAATTCACCCCTCCACTTT.

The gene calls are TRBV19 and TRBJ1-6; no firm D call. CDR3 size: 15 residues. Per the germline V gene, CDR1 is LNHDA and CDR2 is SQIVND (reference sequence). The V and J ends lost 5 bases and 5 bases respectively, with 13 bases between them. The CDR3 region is CASSALMVNNSPLHF. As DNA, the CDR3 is TGTGCCAGTAGTGCCCTAATGGTTAATAATTCACCCCTCCACTTT. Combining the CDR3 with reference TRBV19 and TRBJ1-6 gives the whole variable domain DGGITQSPKYLFRKEGQNVTLSCEQNLNHDAMYWYRQDPGQGLRLIYYSQIVNDFQKGDIAEGYSVSREKKESFPLTVTSAQKNPTAFYLCASSALMVNNSPLHFGNGTRLTVT.

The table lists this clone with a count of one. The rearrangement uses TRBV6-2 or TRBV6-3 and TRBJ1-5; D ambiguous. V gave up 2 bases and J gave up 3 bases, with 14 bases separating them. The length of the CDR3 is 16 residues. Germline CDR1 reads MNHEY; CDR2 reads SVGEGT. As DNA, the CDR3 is TGTGCCAGCAGTTACCCGGCGGCCCGGTTCAATCAGCCCCAGCATTTT. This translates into CASSYPAARFNQPQHF.

CDR3 in DNA: TGTGCCTGGTCTCAGTCCTACGAGCAGTACTTC. Translating gives CAWSQSYEQYF. The chain has TRBV30 and TRBJ2-7, with unresolved D. The germline CDR1 and CDR2 sequences are GTSNPN and SVGIG (reference sequence). The CDR3 contains 11 residues. V dropped 5 bases and J dropped 1 base, with 6 bases sitting between them.

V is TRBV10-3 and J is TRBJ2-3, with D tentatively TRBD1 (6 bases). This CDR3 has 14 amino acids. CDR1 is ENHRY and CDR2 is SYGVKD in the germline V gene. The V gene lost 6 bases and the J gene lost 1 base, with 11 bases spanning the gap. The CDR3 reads CAISRTDRTDTQYF. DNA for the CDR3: TGTGCCATCAGCAGGACAGATCGCACAGATACGCAGTATTTT.

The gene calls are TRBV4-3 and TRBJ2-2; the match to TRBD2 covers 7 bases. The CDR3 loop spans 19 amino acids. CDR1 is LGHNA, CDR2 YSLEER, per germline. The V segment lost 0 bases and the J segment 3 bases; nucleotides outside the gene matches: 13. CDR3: CASSQEGSGVSGYTGELFF. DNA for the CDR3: TGCGCCAGCAGCCAAGAAGGGAGCGGGGTCTCGGGATACACCGGGGAGCTGTTTTTT.